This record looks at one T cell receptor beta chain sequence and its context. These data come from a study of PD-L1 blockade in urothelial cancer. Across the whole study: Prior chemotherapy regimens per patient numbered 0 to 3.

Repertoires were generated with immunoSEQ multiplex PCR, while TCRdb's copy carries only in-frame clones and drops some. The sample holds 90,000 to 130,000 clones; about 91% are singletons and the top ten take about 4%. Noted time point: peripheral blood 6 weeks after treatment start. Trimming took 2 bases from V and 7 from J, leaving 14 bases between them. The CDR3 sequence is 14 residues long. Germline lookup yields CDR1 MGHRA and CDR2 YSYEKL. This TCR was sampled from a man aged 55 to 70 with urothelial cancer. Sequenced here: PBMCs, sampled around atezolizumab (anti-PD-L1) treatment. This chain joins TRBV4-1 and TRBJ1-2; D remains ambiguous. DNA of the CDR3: TGCGCCAGCAGCCAACCCACGGGAGCCCGTGGCTACACCTTC. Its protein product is CASSQPTGARGYTF.